The 17 T cell receptor beta chains in this list originate from one sample, sequenced in a study of T cells after posttransplantation cyclophosphamide. Assay: immunoSEQ multiplex PCR; the TCRdb copy retains only in-frame clones and omits some. This sample has more than 2,000 clones, with less than 75% found just once. Treatment was busulfan-fludarabine conditioning, a marrow graft, and cyclophosphamide on days +3 and +4. The sequencing used PBMCs, collected 30 days after allogeneic stem cell transplant with posttransplant cyclophosphamide. The receptors originated from a female patient aged 45-60 years who received an allogeneic stem cell transplant from a related donor, was CMV-positive, and had no GVHD. Part of the T cells may come from the graft donor.

This sequence joins TRBV28 and TRBJ2-4; possibly TRBD1 for D (6 bases). This CDR3 comprises 15 residues. V was trimmed by 5 bases and J by 4 bases, leaving 15 bases between them. From germline, CDR1 is MDHEN and CDR2 SYDVKM. The CDR3 DNA is TGTGCCAGCAGTCCCAACGTTGGACAGAAAAACATTCAGTACTTC. It specifies CASSPNVGQKNIQYF.

The V and J genes are TRBV19 and TRBJ2-3; a possible D gene is TRBD2 (6 bases). This CDR3 is 19 amino acids long. V lost 0 bases to trimming and J lost 3 bases, with 22 bases between them. Germline V lookup: CDR1 LNHDA, CDR2 SQIVND (reference sequence). The CDR3 protein is CASSIDGAGLSRVTDTQYF. The CDR3 bases are TGTGCCAGTAGTATAGATGGGGCGGGACTCTCCAGAGTTACAGATACGCAGTATTTT. Complete variable domain (other parts from reference TRBV19 and TRBJ2-3): DGGITQSPKYLFRKEGQNVTLSCEQNLNHDAMYWYRQDPGQGLRLIYYSQIVNDFQKGDIAEGYSVSREKKESFPLTVTSAQKNPTAFYLCASSIDGAGLSRVTDTQYFGPGTRLTVL.

The table lists this clone with a count of one. The V gene is TRBV6-1, the J gene TRBJ1-2, with D possibly TRBD1 on 5 matching bases. CDR1 is MNHNS and CDR2 is SASEGT in the germline V gene. V shed 7 bases and J shed 4 bases, with 13 bases lying between them. CDR3 size: 13 residues. CDR3 DNA sequence: TGTGCCAGCAAGCGGGGGGAGGGCTATGGCTACACCTTC. This encodes CASKRGEGYGYTF.

As for this clone: An end of the junction differs from the germline gene, which may be a read error. The chain joins TRBV28 to TRBJ2-2; 10 bases are shared with TRBD2. This CDR3 region has 15 residues. Germline V gene sequence: CDR1 MDHEN, CDR2 SYDVKM. In nucleotides, the CDR3 is TGTACCAGCAGATTTCTAGCGGGAGCCCCCGGGGAGCTGTTTTTT. Translated: CTSRFLAGAPGELFF.

On this clone: A far larger clone lies a single base away; this is likely a read error. The chain employs TRBV5-1 and TRBJ2-5, with 12 nucleotides matching TRBD1. The CDR3 sequence is 17 residues long. With 2 bases clipped from V and 2 bases from J, the junction kept 7 bases outside the gene matches. The germline V gene encodes CDR1 SGHRS and CDR2 YFSETQ. CDR3 sequence reads: CASSLPGQGALQETQYF. CDR3 DNA: TGCGCCAGCAGCTTACCGGGACAGGGGGCCCTGCAAGAGACCCAGTACTTC.

This chain uses TRBV5-1 with TRBJ2-2, with 8 nucleotides matching TRBD1. The ends lost 3 bases at V and 5 bases at J; junction bases unmatched: 6. The CDR3 has 15 amino acids. Per germline, CDR1 SGHRS and CDR2 YFSETQ. The CDR3 reads CASSSGTGVTGELFF. DNA for the CDR3: TGCGCCAGCAGCTCCGGGACAGGTGTAACCGGGGAGCTGTTTTTT. The full variable domain, in which reference TRBV5-1 and TRBJ2-2 provide the parts outside the CDR3, is KAGVTQTPRYLIKTRGQQVTLSCSPISGHRSVSWYQQTPGQGLQFLFEYFSETQRNKGNFPGRFSGRQFSNSRSEMNVSTLELGDSALYLCASSSGTGVTGELFFGEGSRLTVL.

The chain carries TRBV30 and TRBJ1-1; unclear D gene. V was pared by 3 bases and J by 1 base, with 12 bases between. The germline V gene has CDR1 GTSNPN and CDR2 SVGIG (reference sequence). CDR3 length equals 14 residues. CDR3 residues: CAWSRPRENTEAFF. DNA of the CDR3: TGTGCCTGGAGCCGCCCACGAGAGAACACTGAAGCTTTCTTT.

This sequence joins TRBV5-4 and TRBJ2-5; the D gene is possibly TRBD2 (6 bases). The assigned J gene may be wrong: the sequence end matches TRBJ2-7 better. From germline, CDR1 is SGHNT and CDR2 YYREEE (reference sequence). The CDR3 runs 16 residues. The CDR3 here is CASSLGRGMVSYEQYF. In DNA, the CDR3 is TGTGCCAGCAGCTTGGGGCGGGGTATGGTTTCCTACGAGCAGTACTTC.

J is TRBJ2-5 and V is TRBV5-1; D possibly corresponds to TRBD1 (5 bases). The end of the DNA aligns better with TRBJ2-7, so the J call may be wrong. CDR1 and CDR2 from the germline V gene are SGHRS and YFSETQ. The CDR3 totals 13 residues. The chain's CDR3 is CASSLEGEYEQYF. CDR3 DNA sequence: TGCGCCAGCAGCTTGGAAGGGGAATACGAGCAGTACTTC.

The J gene is TRBJ1-1, the V gene TRBV10-1, with D unresolved. The CDR3 has 13 residues. The V end lost 5 bases, the J end lost 2 bases, and 9 bases lay between the germline ends. Per germline, CDR1 WNHNN and CDR2 SYGVQD (reference sequence). The CDR3 DNA reads as TGCGCCAGCAGTTACAGTTATAACACTGAAGCTTTCTTT. Residues: CASSYSYNTEAFF.

V is TRBV9 and J is TRBJ2-1; D might be TRBD2 (6 bases). Germline CDR1 is SGDLS and CDR2 is YYNGEE. The CDR3 covers 14 residues. V lost 7 bases to trimming and J lost 4 bases, with 15 bases between them. The CDR3 loop is CASSEPSAYNEQFF. The CDR3 DNA follows: TGTGCCAGCTCCGAACCTAGCGCTTACAATGAGCAGTTCTTC.

This chain links TRBV18 with TRBJ2-2; D is unclear. The V end lost 1 base, the J end lost 5 bases, and 5 bases lay between the germline ends. The germline V gene has CDR1 KGHSH and CDR2 LQKENI. The CDR3 spans 13 residues. The CDR3 bases are TGTGCCAGCTCACCACGAGAGACCGGGGAGCTGTTTTTT. This codes for CASSPRETGELFF.

This clone was recorded only once. This chain uses TRBV4-1 with TRBJ2-7, with 12 bases that match TRBD1. Germline V gene sequence: CDR1 MGHRA, CDR2 YSYEKL. Trimming took 0 bases from V and 9 from J; bases not matched to a gene: 9. The CDR3 totals 16 residues. CDR3 in amino acids: CASSQDTGTGGLGQYF. The DNA of the CDR3 is TGCGCCAGCAGCCAAGACACCGGGACAGGGGGCCTAGGGCAGTACTTC.

V is TRBV11-2 and J is TRBJ2-1; 13 bases are shared with TRBD2. With 5 bases clipped from V and 4 bases from J, the junction kept 2 bases outside the gene matches. This CDR3 region has 15 residues. From germline, CDR1 is SGHAT and CDR2 FQNNGV. Written as DNA, the CDR3 is TGTGCCAGCAGCATGGGACTAGCGGGGTACAATGAGCAGTTCTTC. Its protein is CASSMGLAGYNEQFF.

The sample holds a few counts of this clone. This chain uses TRBV6-1 with TRBJ2-2; TRBD1 agrees at 8 bases. Germline-derived CDR1 and CDR2 are MNHNS and SASEGT. The CDR3 totals 15 residues. V dropped 6 bases and J dropped 3; count of bases not matched to a gene: 6. The CDR3 loop reads CASRMQGAYTGELFF. The DNA of the CDR3 is TGTGCCAGCAGAATGCAGGGGGCGTACACCGGGGAGCTGTTTTTT.

The V gene is TRBV28, the J gene TRBJ1-6; TRBD1 is a possible D gene (5 bases). V shed 6 bases and J shed 10 bases, with 19 bases lying between them. The CDR3 covers 15 residues. Germline-derived CDR1 and CDR2 are MDHEN and SYDVKM. In DNA form, the CDR3 reads TGTGCCAGCAGCCACCCTCAGGGTACCGAATCACCCCTCCACTTT. It yields the protein CASSHPQGTESPLHF.

There are a few counts of this clone. The gene calls are TRBV29-1 and TRBJ2-2, with D possibly being TRBD2 (5 bases). The CDR3 runs to 12 residues. Germline values: CDR1 SQVTM, CDR2 ANQGSEA. The germline V and J ends were trimmed by 7 bases and 6 bases, with 12 bases remaining between them. The CDR3 nucleotides read TGCAGCGGCACCTCGGGGTCCGGGGAGCTGTTTTTT. Translated, it gives CSGTSGSGELFF.